One T cell receptor beta chain is described in this entry. Its matching antigen is unknown. This entry belongs to a study of OX40 agonist ivuxolimab in advanced cancers. Whole-study results and caveats: By week 6 at 0.1 to 3.0 mg/kg, blood CD4+ and CD8+ T cells had expanded clonally.

Profiled with immunoSEQ multiplex PCR; TCRdb holds only in-frame clones, not every one. This sample has about 48,000 clones, with around 83% found just once. The specimen comprised CD4+ or CD8+ T cells sorted from blood, sampled in a trial of the OX40 agonist ivuxolimab. The TCR comes from an adult with an advanced solid tumor such as melanoma, head and neck, liver or kidney cancer.

The CDR3 DNA reads TGTGCCAGCAGTGAAGCTTGGGCGGAGCAGTTCTTC. This gives the protein CASSEAWAEQFF. This chain connects TRBV6-1 to TRBJ2-1; D not certain. CDR3 length equals 12 residues. From germline, CDR1 is MNHNS and CDR2 SASEGT. V lost 0 bases, J lost 10 bases, and 7 bases lay in between.